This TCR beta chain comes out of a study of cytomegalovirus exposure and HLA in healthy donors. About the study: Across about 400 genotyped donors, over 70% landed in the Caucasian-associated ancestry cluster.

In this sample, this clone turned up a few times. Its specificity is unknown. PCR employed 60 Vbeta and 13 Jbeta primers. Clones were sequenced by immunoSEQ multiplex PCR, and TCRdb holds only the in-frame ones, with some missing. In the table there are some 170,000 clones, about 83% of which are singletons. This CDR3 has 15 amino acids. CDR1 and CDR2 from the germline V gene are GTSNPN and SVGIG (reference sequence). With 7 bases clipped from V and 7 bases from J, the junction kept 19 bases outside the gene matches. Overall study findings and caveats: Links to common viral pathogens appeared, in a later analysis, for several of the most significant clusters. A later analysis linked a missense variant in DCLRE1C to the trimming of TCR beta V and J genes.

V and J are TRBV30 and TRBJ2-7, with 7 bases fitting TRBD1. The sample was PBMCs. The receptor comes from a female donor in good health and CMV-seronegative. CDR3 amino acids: CALRRTGEGYGEQYF. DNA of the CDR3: TGTGCCTTGCGGCGTACAGGGGAAGGGTACGGGGAGCAGTACTTC.